This T cell receptor (beta chain) was observed in a study of T cell responses to AZD1222 COVID-19 vaccine. Sequencing was performed with immunoSEQ multiplex PCR; in TCRdb, only in-frame clones are kept and a portion is missing. The sample includes about 99,000 clones, approximately 90% of them seen just once. The V gene's germline CDR1 is ENHRY and CDR2 SYGVKD. V was pared by 3 bases and J by 7 bases, with 10 bases between. This CDR3 comprises 14 residues. The chain has TRBV10-3 and TRBJ1-6, with D perhaps TRBD1 (5 bases). The sequenced sample was peripheral blood, obtained 28 days after the second AZD1222 dose. The sequence derives from an adult who received the AZD1222 COVID-19 vaccine. The CDR3 sequence is CAISDSSGNSPLHF. The CDR3 DNA reads as TGTGCCATCAGTGACAGCTCAGGGAATTCACCCCTCCACTTT.